The rows below give T cell receptor beta chains drawn from one sample of a study of OX40 agonist ivuxolimab in advanced cancers. TCRdb keeps only in-frame clones here, not all; method: immunoSEQ multiplex PCR. The sample holds 60,000 to 85,000 clones, roughly 88% seen once. This specimen was CD4+ or CD8+ T cells sorted from blood, taken in a trial of the OX40 agonist ivuxolimab. These receptors all stem from an adult with an advanced solid tumor such as melanoma, head and neck, liver or kidney cancer. The CDR3 runs from the conserved cysteine through the conserved F or W. The D gene is left open where the match is weak. For some rows the clone size is stated as once, few or many, or as a class when expanded; others skip it.

cdr3_aa: CASSLKAGLGETQYF
cdr3_nt: TGTGCCAGCAGCTTAAAAGCGGGCTTAGGGGAGACCCAGTACTTC
v_call: TRBV7-3
clone_size: few
d_call: NA
j_call: TRBJ2-5

cdr3_aa: CASSPSGSSDTQYF
cdr3_nt: TGCGCCAGCAGCCCGAGCGGGAGCTCAGATACGCAGTATTTT
v_call: TRBV10-2
clone_size: few
d_call: TRBD2
j_call: TRBJ2-3

cdr3_aa: CASSRTGFYGYTF
cdr3_nt: TGTGCCAGCAGTAGGACAGGATTTTATGGCTACACCTTC
v_call: TRBV6-5
clone_size: NA
d_call: TRBD1
j_call: TRBJ1-2

cdr3_aa: CASSPQSLLRQGMDYTF
cdr3_nt: TGTGCCAGTAGTCCCCAGTCCCTTTTACGACAGGGGATGGACTACACCTTC
v_call: TRBV19
clone_size: once
d_call: TRBD1
j_call: TRBJ1-2

cdr3_aa: CASSLRGSSNEQYF
cdr3_nt: TGTGCCAGCAGCTTACGGGGATCATCCAACGAGCAGTACTTC
v_call: TRBV7-9
clone_size: NA
d_call: NA
j_call: TRBJ2-7

cdr3_aa: CASSTFTGNTIYF
cdr3_nt: TGTGCCAGTAGTACCTTTACCGGAAACACCATATATTTT
v_call: TRBV19
clone_size: NA
d_call: NA
j_call: TRBJ1-3

cdr3_aa: CAWSRGGEQETQYF
cdr3_nt: TGTGCCTGGAGTAGAGGGGGAGAACAAGAGACCCAGTACTTC
v_call: TRBV30
clone_size: NA
d_call: NA
j_call: TRBJ2-5

cdr3_aa: CAWSDYRLVGGRPQHF
cdr3_nt: TGTGCCTGGAGCGATTACAGGTTGGTCGGTGGTCGGCCCCAGCATTTT
v_call: TRBV30
clone_size: NA
d_call: NA
j_call: TRBJ1-5

cdr3_aa: CASTRRGYGYTF
cdr3_nt: TGTGCCAGCACGAGGAGGGGCTATGGCTACACCTTC
v_call: TRBV6-5
clone_size: few
d_call: NA
j_call: TRBJ1-2

cdr3_aa: CSVERRNTGELFF
cdr3_nt: TGCAGCGTTGAACGCAGGAACACCGGGGAGCTGTTTTTT
v_call: TRBV29-1
clone_size: NA
d_call: NA
j_call: TRBJ2-2

cdr3_aa: CASSFFKNRNTGELFF
cdr3_nt: TGTGCCAGCAGCTTTTTCAAGAACAGAAACACCGGGGAGCTGTTTTTT
v_call: TRBV5-5
clone_size: once
d_call: NA
j_call: TRBJ2-2

cdr3_aa: CASSPTGLEQYF
cdr3_nt: TGCGCCAGCAGCCCAACAGGGCTCGAGCAGTACTTC
v_call: TRBV5-1
clone_size: once
d_call: NA
j_call: TRBJ2-7

cdr3_aa: CASSLQGQPQHF
cdr3_nt: TGTGCCAGCAGTTTACAGGGGCAGCCCCAGCATTTT
v_call: TRBV28
clone_size: NA
d_call: NA
j_call: TRBJ1-5

cdr3_aa: CASSLLQGGRAVGELFF
cdr3_nt: TGTGCCAGCAGCTTACTCCAAGGCGGGAGGGCCGTCGGGGAGCTGTTTTTT
v_call: TRBV13
clone_size: NA
d_call: TRBD2
j_call: TRBJ2-2

cdr3_aa: CASSEATGNQPQHF
cdr3_nt: TGTGCCAGCAGTGAAGCAACGGGCAATCAGCCCCAGCATTTT
v_call: TRBV2
clone_size: NA
d_call: NA
j_call: TRBJ1-5

cdr3_aa: CASSLVRDRGIQPQHF
cdr3_nt: TGTGCCAGCAGCTTAGTCCGGGACAGGGGGATTCAGCCCCAGCATTTT
v_call: TRBV7-9
clone_size: NA
d_call: TRBD1
j_call: TRBJ1-5

cdr3_aa: CASSPKGGHYGYTF
cdr3_nt: TGTGCCAGCAGCCCGAAAGGGGGCCACTATGGCTACACCTTC
v_call: TRBV7-2
clone_size: once
d_call: TRBD1
j_call: TRBJ1-2

cdr3_aa: CASPPSSGMADTQYF
cdr3_nt: TGTGCCAGCCCGCCATCTAGCGGGATGGCAGATACGCAGTATTTT
v_call: TRBV28
clone_size: NA
d_call: TRBD2
j_call: TRBJ2-3

cdr3_aa: CASSKGDRVTNEKLFF
cdr3_nt: TGTGCCAGCAGCAAAGGGGACAGGGTAACTAATGAAAAACTGTTTTTT
v_call: TRBV21-1
clone_size: few
d_call: NA
j_call: TRBJ1-4

cdr3_aa: CASSPETGGGEKLFF
cdr3_nt: TGTGCCAGCAGCCCGGAGACAGGGGGGGGTGAAAAACTGTTTTTT
v_call: TRBV4-2
clone_size: NA
d_call: TRBD1
j_call: TRBJ1-4

cdr3_aa: CASSLLAGDLNEQFF
cdr3_nt: TGTGCCAGCAGCTTACTAGCGGGAGATCTCAATGAGCAGTTCTTC
v_call: TRBV7-8
clone_size: NA
d_call: TRBD2
j_call: TRBJ2-1

cdr3_aa: CASSQFPGRAGFKVGTDTQYF
cdr3_nt: TGCGCCAGCAGTCAATTCCCGGGCAGGGCCGGCTTCAAAGTGGGCACAGATACGCAGTATTTT
v_call: TRBV23-1
clone_size: NA
d_call: NA
j_call: TRBJ2-3

cdr3_aa: CASSSGAGGYQRELFF
cdr3_nt: TGCGCCAGCAGCTCGGGAGCGGGAGGGTACCAGAGGGAGCTGTTTTTT
v_call: TRBV5-1
clone_size: NA
d_call: TRBD2
j_call: TRBJ2-2

cdr3_aa: CASRAQALYSNQPQHF
cdr3_nt: TGTGCCAGCAGGGCACAGGCACTCTATAGCAATCAGCCCCAGCATTTT
v_call: TRBV28
clone_size: NA
d_call: NA
j_call: TRBJ1-5

cdr3_aa: CASSLESGNSNQPQHF
cdr3_nt: TGTGCCAGCAGCTTAGAATCAGGGAATAGCAATCAGCCCCAGCATTTT
v_call: TRBV7-6
clone_size: NA
d_call: NA
j_call: TRBJ1-5

cdr3_aa: CASSQDLVSGTSTDTQYF
cdr3_nt: TGCGCCAGCAGCCAAGATCTCGTTAGCGGGACTAGCACAGATACGCAGTATTTT
v_call: TRBV4-3
clone_size: NA
d_call: TRBD2
j_call: TRBJ2-3

cdr3_aa: CASKPSGRTDTQYF
cdr3_nt: TGTGCCAGTAAACCTAGCGGGAGGACAGATACGCAGTATTTT
v_call: TRBV19
clone_size: NA
d_call: TRBD2
j_call: TRBJ2-3

cdr3_aa: CASSNGRGVMEKLFF
cdr3_nt: TGTGCCAGCAGTAACGGGAGAGGGGTGATGGAAAAACTGTTTTTT
v_call: TRBV6-6
clone_size: NA
d_call: NA
j_call: TRBJ1-4

cdr3_aa: CASILDEPGELFF
cdr3_nt: TGTGCCAGCATTCTCGACGAACCCGGGGAGCTGTTTTTT
v_call: TRBV2
clone_size: NA
d_call: NA
j_call: TRBJ2-2

cdr3_aa: CASSYNVGPNTGELFF
cdr3_nt: TGTGCCAGCAGTTACAACGTGGGACCGAACACCGGGGAGCTGTTTTTT
v_call: TRBV6-5
clone_size: NA
d_call: NA
j_call: TRBJ2-2

cdr3_aa: CASSIRGQGAPSNQPQHF
cdr3_nt: TGTGCCAGTAGTATAAGAGGACAGGGGGCCCCCAGCAATCAGCCCCAGCATTTT
v_call: TRBV19
clone_size: NA
d_call: TRBD1
j_call: TRBJ1-5

cdr3_aa: CASSLRGEKLFF
cdr3_nt: TGTGCCAGCAGCTTACGGGGAGAAAAACTGTTTTTT
v_call: TRBV7-6
clone_size: NA
d_call: NA
j_call: TRBJ1-4

cdr3_aa: CASSFEGELFF
cdr3_nt: TGTGCCAGCAGCTTTGAAGGGGAGCTGTTTTTT
v_call: TRBV7-2
clone_size: NA
d_call: NA
j_call: TRBJ2-2

cdr3_aa: CASSPLAGAGTGELFF
cdr3_nt: TGCGCCAGCAGCCCCCTAGCGGGAGCGGGGACCGGGGAGCTGTTTTTT
v_call: TRBV4-1
clone_size: NA
d_call: TRBD2
j_call: TRBJ2-2

cdr3_aa: CASSLSMGQGNEKLFF
cdr3_nt: TGTGCCAGCAGCTTGTCGATGGGACAGGGAAATGAAAAACTGTTTTTT
v_call: TRBV7-9
clone_size: NA
d_call: TRBD1
j_call: TRBJ1-4

cdr3_aa: CASAPWGQGTYEQYF
cdr3_nt: TGTGCCAGTGCTCCGTGGGGACAGGGTACCTACGAGCAGTACTTC
v_call: TRBV6-1
clone_size: NA
d_call: TRBD1
j_call: TRBJ2-7

cdr3_aa: CASSSDIQGREKLFF
cdr3_nt: TGTGCCAGCAGTTCTGATATACAGGGGAGGGAAAAACTGTTTTTT
v_call: TRBV28
clone_size: NA
d_call: TRBD1
j_call: TRBJ1-4

cdr3_aa: CASSLGSAPYEQYF
cdr3_nt: TGTGCCAGCAGCTTAGGGAGCGCCCCCTACGAGCAGTACTTC
v_call: TRBV13
clone_size: few
d_call: NA
j_call: TRBJ2-7

cdr3_aa: CASSVVGSAFEQFF
cdr3_nt: TGTGCCAGTAGTGTTGTCGGGAGTGCATTTGAGCAGTTCTTC
v_call: TRBV19
clone_size: NA
d_call: NA
j_call: TRBJ2-1

cdr3_aa: CASSGTGGSYNEQFF
cdr3_nt: TGCGCCAGCAGCGGGACAGGGGGCTCCTACAATGAGCAGTTCTTC
v_call: TRBV5-1
clone_size: NA
d_call: TRBD1
j_call: TRBJ2-1

cdr3_aa: CASRQTGAGELFF
cdr3_nt: TGTGCCAGCAGACAGACAGGGGCCGGGGAGCTGTTTTTT
v_call: TRBV28
clone_size: NA
d_call: TRBD1
j_call: TRBJ2-2

cdr3_aa: CASSRLDRGNTEAFF
cdr3_nt: TGTGCCAGCAGCCGACTGGACAGGGGCAACACTGAAGCTTTCTTT
v_call: TRBV5-4
clone_size: NA
d_call: TRBD1
j_call: TRBJ1-1

cdr3_aa: CASSVTSGHTGELFF
cdr3_nt: TGTGCCAGCAGTGTAACTAGCGGTCACACCGGGGAGCTGTTTTTT
v_call: TRBV2
clone_size: NA
d_call: TRBD2
j_call: TRBJ2-2

cdr3_aa: CASSLRRKQGARETQYF
cdr3_nt: TGTGCCAGTAGTTTACGAAGAAAACAGGGGGCGAGAGAGACCCAGTACTTC
v_call: TRBV19
clone_size: NA
d_call: TRBD1
j_call: TRBJ2-5

cdr3_aa: CASSSRSGRARELFF
cdr3_nt: TGTGCCAGCAGCTCCCGGAGCGGGAGGGCCCGGGAGCTGTTTTTT
v_call: TRBV11-2
clone_size: NA
d_call: TRBD2
j_call: TRBJ2-2

cdr3_aa: CASSPGQGGPNQPQHF
cdr3_nt: TGTGCCAGCAGTCCGGGACAGGGAGGGCCCAATCAGCCCCAGCATTTT
v_call: TRBV27
clone_size: NA
d_call: TRBD1
j_call: TRBJ1-5

cdr3_aa: CASSPQGYNEQFF
cdr3_nt: TGTGCCAGCTCACCACAGGGATACAATGAGCAGTTCTTC
v_call: TRBV18
clone_size: NA
d_call: NA
j_call: TRBJ2-1